A selection of T cell receptor beta chains follows, all from one sample in a study of CD8 T cells in Susac syndrome. MiXCR, run by TCRdb on the immunoSEQ multiplex PCR reads, gives a single entry per CDR3 protein. The sample contains 150,000 or so distinct CDR3 sequences, 94% of which appear only once. The specimen was CD8+ T cells from PBMCs. The receptors derive from a human donor with multiple sclerosis. Each CDR3 is given with its conserved first and last residue. Each record gives: D gene, V gene, CDR3 length, CDR3 protein. The D gene is left open where the match is weak.

>.|TRBV13|15
CASSLGRQERYGYTF
>TRBD1|TRBV11-2|15
CASSLVYRGGYGYTF
>TRBD2|TRBV9|14
CASSTGTSGGTQYF
>.|TRBV7-9|14
CASSFRTFLDEQFF
>.|TRBV7-9|13
CASTSGPKETQYF
>.|TRBV10-3|14
CAIRDGGTDQPQHF
>TRBD1|TRBV19|15
CASSILRDRAYEQYF
>.|TRBV29-1|15
CSVVFGKERDEKLFF
>.|TRBV12-3/TRBV12-4|14
CASSLEPSRYGYTF
>TRBD2|TRBV29-1|13
CSVGLAYSYEQYF
>.|TRBV2|12
CASSAARGEQYF
>TRBD2|TRBV20-1|14
CSATKRGFYNEQFF
>.|TRBV4-2|12
CASSQSSLEAFF
>.|TRBV3-1|18
CASSQGERTGLALNIQYF
>TRBD1|TRBV9|16
CASSINRDSDNEKLFF
>.|TRBV30|14
CAWSGQAPYNEQFF
>.|TRBV5-6|13
CASSLGFEETQYF
>TRBD1|TRBV6-2/TRBV6-3|15
CASSRPRGFQETQYF
>TRBD1|TRBV4-2|14
CASSPGQLNTEAFF
>.|TRBV20-1|14
CSASAQGSNYGYTF
>.|TRBV5-1|15
CASSLWGRESDTQYF
>.|TRBV6-5|15
CASSTVGSYNSPLHF
>TRBD1|TRBV7-9|17
CASSPPRDRGEGYGYTF
>.|TRBV15|16
CATRSEGEDRAYEQYF
>.|TRBV5-1|16
CASSKTGTAYNQPQHF
>TRBD1|TRBV10-3|16
CAISEPKGKGQPGYTF
>TRBD1|TRBV27|14
CASSGQGDLYGYTF
>TRBD2|TRBV20-1|14
CSARDRGVEDTQYF
>.|TRBV27|12
CASRMTGNEQFF
>TRBD1|TRBV5-1|16
CASSGPPDRVMYEQYF
>.|TRBV7-9|14
CASSSKAGGETQYF
>.|TRBV20-1|14
CSANGGFTYNEQFF
>.|TRBV7-9|14
CASLGPPTYYGYTF
>.|TRBV27|15
CASSLFHSGANVLTF
>.|TRBV29-1|13
CSVESKAPGELFF
>.|TRBV3-1|16
CASSQVIGQPNSPLHF
>TRBD1|TRBV27|16
CASSLSGTATLYEQFF
>.|TRBV4-1|16
CASKHRLSRSTDTQYF
>.|TRBV27|13
CASSLSVNTEAFF
>.|TRBV9|12
CASSVQGNTIYF
>TRBD2|TRBV28|16
CASSFPLSGGADTQYF
>.|TRBV27|14
CATSQSGSNQPQHF
>TRBD1|TRBV13|12
CASSPSGGIQFF
>.|TRBV4-1|13
CASSQDWSGPLHF
>.|TRBV7-2|16
CASSLVRRGANYEQYF
>.|TRBV2|14
CASSEPRKHYGYTF